The subject of this entry is one TCR beta chain. Per the germline V gene, CDR1 is LGHNA and CDR2 is YSLEER. Germline trimming cut 5 bases from V and 8 bases from J; bases unmatched to any gene: 4. This CDR3 comprises 14 residues. These data are taken from a study of blood T cell repertoires in COVID-19. Study as a whole: Italy, Spain and the United States were the sources of the convalescent and acute COVID-19 samples.

Clones were sequenced by immunoSEQ multiplex PCR, and TCRdb holds only the in-frame ones, with some missing. The table includes 300,000 or so clones, roughly 86% detected once. Material: peripheral blood. The chain links TRBV4-3 to TRBJ2-1; 12 nucleotides align to TRBD1. This receptor was obtained from a man aged 65 to 79 with acute or convalescent COVID-19. The CDR3 nucleotides read TGCGCCAGCAGCGAGGGACAGGGGGCCTATGAGCAGTTCTTC. Protein: CASSEGQGAYEQFF.